This T cell receptor beta chain emerged from a study of blood T cell repertoires in COVID-19 (TCRdb year 2020). As for the study more broadly: Collaborator samples came from the United States, Italy and Spain and covered acute and convalescent phases of COVID-19. A de-identified subject ID, COVID-19 status, age in years and sex were almost always included in the sample metadata. The samples were drawn from the first 160 participants of the ongoing ImmuneRACE study and from 1,254 subjects provided by 6 global collaborators. The repertoires were released in a freely available public database intended as a resource for research on the immune response to SARS-CoV-2. Where available, HLA class I and class II types were taken from metadata supplied by the sample provider and were not determined by assay-based typing. Deeply sampled blood TCRbeta repertoires from subjects exposed to, actively infected with, or recovered from COVID-19 were included in the dataset. The prospective study material was composed of cDNA or gDNA derived from T cells, B-cell-depleted T cells, or PBMCs. What the study reported, not specific to this receptor: Clinical and demographic metadata were provided uncurated, with the amount varying by source and participant.

Each collaborating institution followed its own protocols to collect whole blood in K2EDTA tubes. For TCRbeta analysis, collaborators shipped samples as frozen whole blood, isolated PBMCs, or DNA extracted from either of those sample types. The CDR3 contains 12 residues, cysteine and phenylalanine counted. Left in the record is the CDR3 DNA by itself, 36 bases read in frame from the first base. The V end loses 5 bases and the J end loses 6 bases, and a stretch of 8 bases separates them. CDR1 and CDR2 were assigned from the germline V gene (reference sequence) as SEHNR and FQNEAQ. TCRbeta CDR3 regions were amplified from genomic DNA by means of the immunoSEQ Assay, a bias-controlled multiplex PCR. The original pipeline was this. The number of nucleated cells in each sample was estimated by amplification of reference gene primers within the assay. To quantify the absolute abundance of each unique TCRbeta CDR3 rearrangement, sequence reads were collapsed and filtered. For each sample, productive Simpson clonality was calculated by taking the square root of Simpson's diversity index across productive rearrangements. The clones in this table, taken by TCRdb from immuneACCESS, are in-frame only. Not every clone is retained; where verified, under half of the shortfall comes from an unresolved V gene, and the cause of the rest is unknown. That table is the source of V, J and clone size, and D and trimming were worked out from the DNA. The sample yields just under 75,000 clones; roughly 84% were counted once. The ten largest clonotypes hold roughly 2.5% of the sample.

To note about this clone: Its antigen remains unidentified. Base quality data are lacking; no much larger clone is found one base away.

The specimen was peripheral blood. The chain is made from TRBV7-9 and TRBJ1-5; no confident D gene assignment can be made. This TCR was recovered from a man aged 80 or over with active or convalescent COVID-19. The CDR3: CASSTRGQPQHF. The sequence in DNA is TGTGCCAGCAGCACCCGGGGTCAGCCCCAGCATTTT.